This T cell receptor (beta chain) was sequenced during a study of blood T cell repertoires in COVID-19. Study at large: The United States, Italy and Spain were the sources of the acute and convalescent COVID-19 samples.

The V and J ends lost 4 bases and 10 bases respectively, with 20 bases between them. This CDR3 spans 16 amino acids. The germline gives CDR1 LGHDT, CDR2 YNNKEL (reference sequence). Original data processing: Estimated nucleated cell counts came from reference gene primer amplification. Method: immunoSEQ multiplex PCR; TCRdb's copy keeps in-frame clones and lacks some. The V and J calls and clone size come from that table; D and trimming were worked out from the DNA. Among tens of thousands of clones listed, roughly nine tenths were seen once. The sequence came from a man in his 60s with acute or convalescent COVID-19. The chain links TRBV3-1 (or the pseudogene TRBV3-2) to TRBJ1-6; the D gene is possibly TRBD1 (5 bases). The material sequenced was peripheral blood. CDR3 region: CASSPPTGAGRSPLHF. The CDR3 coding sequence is TGTGCCAGCAGCCCACCAACCGGGGCCGGGAGGTCACCCCTCCACTTT.